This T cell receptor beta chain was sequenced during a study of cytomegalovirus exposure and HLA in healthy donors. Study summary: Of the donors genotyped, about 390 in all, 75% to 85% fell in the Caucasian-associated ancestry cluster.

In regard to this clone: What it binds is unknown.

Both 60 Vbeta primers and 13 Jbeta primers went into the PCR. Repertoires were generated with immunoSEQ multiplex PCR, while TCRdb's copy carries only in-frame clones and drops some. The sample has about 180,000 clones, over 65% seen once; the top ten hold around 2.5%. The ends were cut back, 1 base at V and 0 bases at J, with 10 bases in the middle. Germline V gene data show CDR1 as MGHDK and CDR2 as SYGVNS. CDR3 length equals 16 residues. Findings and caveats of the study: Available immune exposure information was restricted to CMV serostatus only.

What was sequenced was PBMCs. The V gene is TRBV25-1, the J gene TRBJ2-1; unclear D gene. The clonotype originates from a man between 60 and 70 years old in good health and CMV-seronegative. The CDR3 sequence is CASSESLASSYNEQFF. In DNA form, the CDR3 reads TGTGCCAGCAGTGAATCGTTGGCTTCCTCCTACAATGAGCAGTTCTTC.